A selection of T cell receptor beta chains follows, all from one sample in a study of blood T cells in healthy people across ages. MiXCR, applied by TCRdb to the 5' RACE reads, yields one record per CDR3 protein. The sample yields about 670,000 distinct CDR3 sequences, under 65% seen once. What was sequenced was blood. The receptors shown here come from a woman older than 75 in good health. The CDR3 runs from the conserved cysteine through the conserved F or W. Each record gives: D gene, J gene, V gene, clone size, CDR3 protein, CDR3 DNA. D genes are given only for firm matches. Not every row has a clone size; where given, it reads once, few, many or a size class.

d_call: TRBD2
j_call: TRBJ2-3
v_call: TRBV12-3/TRBV12-4
clone_size: many
cdr3_aa: CASRTGLTSTDTQYF
cdr3_nt: TGTGCCAGCAGGACGGGACTAACGAGCACAGATACGCAGTATTTT

d_call: -
j_call: TRBJ2-1
v_call: TRBV7-2
clone_size: -
cdr3_aa: CASSQFHEQFF
cdr3_nt: TGTGCCAGCAGCCAGTTCCATGAGCAGTTCTTC

d_call: TRBD2
j_call: TRBJ2-3
v_call: TRBV7-2
clone_size: -
cdr3_aa: CASSLALAAGKDTQYF
cdr3_nt: TGTGCCAGCAGCTTAGCGCTGGCAGCGGGGAAAGATACGCAGTATTTT

d_call: -
j_call: TRBJ2-3
v_call: TRBV9
clone_size: many
cdr3_aa: CASSVDPGWGTDTQYF
cdr3_nt: TGTGCCAGCAGCGTAGACCCGGGGTGGGGCACAGATACGCAGTATTTT

d_call: -
j_call: TRBJ1-5
v_call: TRBV9
clone_size: few
cdr3_aa: CASSVGGGGPNQPQHF
cdr3_nt: TGTGCCAGCAGCGTAGGAGGCGGGGGGCCCAATCAGCCCCAGCATTTT

d_call: -
j_call: TRBJ2-5
v_call: TRBV28
clone_size: -
cdr3_aa: CASSPIFSGLYQETQYF
cdr3_nt: TGTGCCAGCAGTCCAATATTCTCCGGGTTGTACCAAGAGACCCAGTACTTC

d_call: -
j_call: TRBJ2-7
v_call: TRBV7-9
clone_size: many
cdr3_aa: CASSLGQPRTYEQYF
cdr3_nt: TGTGCCAGCAGCTTAGGACAGCCGAGAACCTACGAGCAGTACTTC

d_call: -
j_call: TRBJ2-5
v_call: TRBV6-5
clone_size: -
cdr3_aa: CASSTGLTQETQYF
cdr3_nt: TGTGCCAGCAGTACCGGACTGACGCAAGAGACCCAGTACTTC

d_call: TRBD1
j_call: TRBJ1-1
v_call: TRBV7-9
clone_size: -
cdr3_aa: CASHRSAGTGVNTEAFF
cdr3_nt: TGTGCCAGCCACCGCTCTGCAGGGACAGGGGTGAACACTGAAGCTTTCTTT

d_call: TRBD2
j_call: TRBJ2-1
v_call: TRBV10-3
clone_size: -
cdr3_aa: CAISDPGLALTEQFF
cdr3_nt: TGTGCCATCAGTGACCCGGGACTAGCTTTGACTGAGCAGTTCTTC

d_call: -
j_call: TRBJ1-5
v_call: TRBV28
clone_size: -
cdr3_aa: CASSLPPGDSNQPQHF
cdr3_nt: TGTGCCAGCAGTTTACCTCCAGGGGATAGCAATCAGCCCCAGCATTTT

d_call: -
j_call: TRBJ1-6
v_call: TRBV27
clone_size: few
cdr3_aa: CASSSDLRRSYNPPLHF
cdr3_nt: TGTGCCAGCAGTTCCGATCTTCGGAGGTCCTATAATCCACCCCTCCACTTT

d_call: -
j_call: TRBJ2-1
v_call: TRBV2
clone_size: few
cdr3_aa: CASSKGLGNEQFF
cdr3_nt: TGTGCCAGCAGTAAAGGTTTGGGGAATGAGCAGTTCTTC

d_call: -
j_call: TRBJ2-2
v_call: TRBV7-3
clone_size: -
cdr3_aa: CASSLLDRGELFF
cdr3_nt: TGTGCCAGCAGCCTCCTAGACAGGGGGGAGCTGTTTTTT

d_call: TRBD2
j_call: TRBJ2-7
v_call: TRBV20-1
clone_size: -
cdr3_aa: CSASMASGSYEQYF
cdr3_nt: TGCAGTGCTAGTATGGCTAGCGGATCCTACGAGCAGTACTTC

d_call: -
j_call: TRBJ2-1
v_call: TRBV20-1
clone_size: -
cdr3_aa: CSALLGLLNEQFF
cdr3_nt: TGCAGTGCTCTCTTGGGACTGTTGAATGAGCAGTTCTTC

d_call: -
j_call: TRBJ2-1
v_call: TRBV7-3
clone_size: many
cdr3_aa: CASSLSMGGDEQFF
cdr3_nt: TGTGCCAGCAGCTTATCAATGGGAGGCGATGAGCAGTTCTTC

d_call: -
j_call: TRBJ2-7
v_call: TRBV12-3/TRBV12-4
clone_size: many
cdr3_aa: CASSFIGPYEQYF
cdr3_nt: TGTGCCAGCAGTTTTATCGGACCCTACGAGCAGTACTTC

d_call: -
j_call: TRBJ2-4
v_call: TRBV25-1
clone_size: many
cdr3_aa: CASGCDGGLAKNIQYF
cdr3_nt: TGTGCCAGCGGCTGCGACGGGGGCCTAGCCAAAAACATTCAGTACTTC

d_call: -
j_call: TRBJ1-2
v_call: TRBV2
clone_size: -
cdr3_aa: CASSESPAAYGYTF
cdr3_nt: TGTGCCAGCAGTGAGAGTCCGGCGGCCTATGGCTACACCTTC

d_call: TRBD2
j_call: TRBJ2-1
v_call: TRBV7-9
clone_size: many
cdr3_aa: CASSPLTSGSLGNEQFF
cdr3_nt: TGTGCCAGCAGCCCTCTGACTAGCGGGAGTCTTGGCAATGAGCAGTTCTTC

d_call: TRBD2
j_call: TRBJ2-1
v_call: TRBV6-5
clone_size: -
cdr3_aa: CATRLAGVNEQFF
cdr3_nt: TGTGCCACCCGACTAGCGGGTGTCAATGAGCAGTTCTTC

d_call: TRBD2
j_call: TRBJ2-1
v_call: TRBV7-9
clone_size: -
cdr3_aa: CASSLTLAGAHNEQFF
cdr3_nt: TGTGCCAGCAGCTTAACCCTAGCGGGGGCTCACAATGAGCAGTTCTTC

d_call: -
j_call: TRBJ2-7
v_call: TRBV13
clone_size: -
cdr3_aa: CASSWGSRYEQYF
cdr3_nt: TGTGCCAGCAGCTGGGGTAGCCGCTACGAGCAGTACTTC

d_call: -
j_call: TRBJ1-2
v_call: TRBV10-3
clone_size: many
cdr3_aa: CAISDGETGGYGYTF
cdr3_nt: TGTGCCATCAGTGATGGGGAAACCGGGGGCTATGGCTACACCTTC

d_call: -
j_call: TRBJ2-3
v_call: TRBV7-3
clone_size: many
cdr3_aa: CASSFFGDTQYF
cdr3_nt: TGTGCCAGCAGCTTTTTCGGGGATACGCAGTATTTT

d_call: TRBD2
j_call: TRBJ2-3
v_call: TRBV20-1
clone_size: -
cdr3_aa: CSARRPGTSASDTQYF
cdr3_nt: TGCAGTGCTAGAAGGCCGGGGACTAGCGCGTCAGATACGCAGTATTTT

d_call: TRBD1
j_call: TRBJ2-3
v_call: TRBV7-9
clone_size: -
cdr3_aa: CASSFGPQPGGTDTQYF
cdr3_nt: TGTGCCAGCAGCTTTGGCCCCCAACCAGGGGGAACAGATACGCAGTATTTT

d_call: -
j_call: TRBJ2-1
v_call: TRBV7-3
clone_size: few
cdr3_aa: CTSSLVEGFYNEQFF
cdr3_nt: TGTACCAGCAGCTTAGTTGAGGGTTTCTACAATGAGCAGTTCTTC

d_call: TRBD1
j_call: TRBJ2-7
v_call: TRBV15
clone_size: few
cdr3_aa: CATSKGQLTYEQYF
cdr3_nt: TGTGCCACCAGCAAGGGACAGCTTACCTACGAGCAGTACTTC

d_call: TRBD2
j_call: TRBJ2-1
v_call: TRBV20-1
clone_size: -
cdr3_aa: CSAPPGTSGRVGDEQFF
cdr3_nt: TGCAGTGCCCCCCCCGGGACTAGCGGGAGGGTCGGGGATGAGCAGTTCTTC

d_call: -
j_call: TRBJ1-5
v_call: TRBV7-9
clone_size: -
cdr3_aa: CASSPGGQGSYNRPQHF
cdr3_nt: TGTGCCAGCAGTCCGGGGGGGCAGGGATCTTACAATCGGCCCCAGCATTTT

d_call: -
j_call: TRBJ2-1
v_call: TRBV7-2
clone_size: -
cdr3_aa: CASSLSTSRQFF
cdr3_nt: TGTGCCAGCAGCTTAAGTACTAGCCGGCAGTTCTTC

d_call: -
j_call: TRBJ2-3
v_call: TRBV18
clone_size: many
cdr3_aa: CASSPDGFTDTQYF
cdr3_nt: TGTGCCAGCTCACCTGACGGGTTCACAGATACGCAGTATTTT

d_call: -
j_call: TRBJ2-5
v_call: TRBV30
clone_size: -
cdr3_aa: CAFGTNQETQYF
cdr3_nt: TGTGCCTTTGGGACAAATCAAGAGACCCAGTACTTC

d_call: -
j_call: TRBJ2-3
v_call: TRBV12-3/TRBV12-4
clone_size: -
cdr3_aa: CASSYQGGLSTDAQYF
cdr3_nt: TGTGCCAGCAGTTACCAGGGGGGCCTTAGCACAGATGCGCAGTATTTT

d_call: TRBD2
j_call: TRBJ2-7
v_call: TRBV4-2
clone_size: few
cdr3_aa: CASSPTGGTSGEQYF
cdr3_nt: TGTGCCAGCAGCCCAACGGGGGGTACTAGCGGGGAGCAGTACTTC

d_call: TRBD2
j_call: TRBJ2-1
v_call: TRBV12-3/TRBV12-4
clone_size: -
cdr3_aa: CASRKIAGGPRNEQFF
cdr3_nt: TGTGCCAGCAGGAAAATAGCGGGGGGGCCACGCAATGAGCAGTTCTTC

d_call: -
j_call: TRBJ2-2
v_call: TRBV29-1
clone_size: -
cdr3_aa: CSVDVGVRTGELFF
cdr3_nt: TGCAGCGTTGATGTGGGAGTTCGAACCGGGGAGCTGTTTTTT

d_call: -
j_call: TRBJ2-1
v_call: TRBV18
clone_size: few
cdr3_aa: CASSPLWDEQFF
cdr3_nt: TGTGCCAGCTCACCCCTCTGGGATGAGCAGTTCTTC

d_call: -
j_call: TRBJ1-2
v_call: TRBV2
clone_size: -
cdr3_aa: CASSTPATYGYTF
cdr3_nt: TGTGCCAGCAGTACTCCTGCAACATATGGCTACACCTTC

d_call: TRBD2
j_call: TRBJ2-1
v_call: TRBV5-1
clone_size: once
cdr3_aa: CASSIGLALYNEQYF
cdr3_nt: TGCGCCAGCAGTATCGGACTAGCGCTCTACAATGAGCAGTATTTC

d_call: -
j_call: TRBJ1-2
v_call: TRBV7-2
clone_size: many
cdr3_aa: CASSLVAGHQINYGYTF
cdr3_nt: TGTGCCAGCAGCTTAGTGGCAGGGCATCAAATTAACTATGGCTACACCTTC

d_call: TRBD1
j_call: TRBJ1-1
v_call: TRBV28
clone_size: -
cdr3_aa: CAGSLRTGGGTEAFF
cdr3_nt: TGTGCCGGCAGCCTTAGGACAGGGGGGGGGACTGAAGCTTTCTTT

d_call: TRBD2
j_call: TRBJ2-7
v_call: TRBV20-1
clone_size: -
cdr3_aa: CSARKSGTYNEQYF
cdr3_nt: TGCAGTGCTAGAAAGAGCGGGACCTACAATGAGCAGTACTTC

d_call: -
j_call: TRBJ2-1
v_call: TRBV11-2
clone_size: many
cdr3_aa: CASSLIVSYNEQFF
cdr3_nt: TGTGCCAGCAGCCTGATAGTCTCCTACAATGAGCAGTTCTTC